This TCR beta chain was captured in a study of beta chain features in type 1 diabetes (dated by TCRdb to the late 2010s). Study-level background: Mean age, gender distribution, total cell number and subset yield were not different between patients and healthy donors. A total of 107,917,701 sorted cells were examined across all samples, and RNA yield correlated strongly with the number of cells per subset. The study compared the TCRB repertoires of sorted circulating CD4+ T cell subsets in recently diagnosed type 1 diabetes patients with those in matched healthy donors. Whereas all 30 or so donors provided naive and central memory subsets, regulatory and stem cell-like memory subsets were isolated from just 8 patients and roughly 8 healthy donors. What the authors observed across the whole study: In all four CD4+ subsets, TCRB CDR3 length was moderately but significantly shorter in type 1 diabetes patients. Shorter templates might be favored by PCR, yet because patient and control samples were amplified and corrected together, any such skew would affect both groups equally. The naive, central memory and regulatory TCRB repertoires appeared to resemble one another more closely among patients than among healthy donors. At VDJ recombination sites, patients with type 1 diabetes made fewer insertions and deleted more nucleotides, a pattern implying thymic rearrangement abnormalities. Because cDNA was sequenced instead of genomic DNA, highly expressing activated cells could be over-represented, though the groups showed no difference in activation or CD3 levels. Because small numbers of individuals were included in the HLA sub-analyses, any influence of HLA type on TCRB rearrangement was left unresolved.

Each donor gave one peripheral blood draw, around 100 mL on average, collected into heparinised tubes. A BD FACSAria II was used to sort naive, central memory, regulatory and stem cell-like memory CD4+ T cells with a panel that included CD45RO, CCR7, CD25, CD127, CD95 and CD27. All sorted populations exceeded 95% purity. PBMCs were isolated immediately by Lymphoprep density gradient centrifugation and stained directly without culture. So that batch effects would be minimized, each experiment stained and sorted samples in pairs, pairing one healthy donor with one patient. The High Capacity cDNA Reverse Transcription Kit was used to reverse transcribe all of the isolated RNA, meaning that expressed TCRB transcripts were what got sequenced. Naive, central memory and regulatory T cell samples underwent deep immunoSEQ sequencing, averaging around 3.6 million total reads per sample. Sorted cells were lysed in RLT buffer and RNA was extracted with DNase-treated RNeasy Micro or Mini kits, depending on cell number. To prevent cross-contamination, every cell subset was processed on its own, while patient and healthy donor samples were processed together. TCRB sequences were amplified from cDNA with the immunoSEQ multiplex PCR, producing 87-bp fragments spanning the CDR3 region. Amplicons were sequenced on the Illumina HiSeq platform. On the authors' methods: Synthetic template baselines were used to correct PCR bias computationally, reads within Hamming distance 2 were collapsed, and singletons that could not be merged were discarded. Reads were aligned against IMGT so that V, D and J genes, CDR3 length and insertions or deletions at six rearrangement sites could be assigned. Within each subset, clonotype counts were normalized to sorted cell number, and only after that were true diversity and Gini coefficients computed with the tcR R package. Repertoire sharing was quantified using the overlap coefficient calculated on TCRB nucleotide sequences. What TCRdb holds here is the immuneACCESS table cut down to in-frame rearrangements. Part of the clones is not present; checked against another copy, under half of the missing clones reflect an unresolved V gene, and the others are unexplained. The V and J calls and clone size are taken from that table; D and trimming were inferred from the DNA. In this sample the table shows about 99,000 clones, approximately 30% of which occur a single time. In total, the top ten clones hold about 0.57% of the sample.

The cysteine opens and the phenylalanine closes a CDR3 of 15 amino acids. Left in the record is the CDR3 DNA by itself, 45 bases read in frame from the first base. Trimming takes 4 bases from V and 5 bases from J, and the germline ends sit 16 bases apart. The germline V gene supplies CDR1 SGHRS and CDR2 YFSETQ. As concerns this clone: Its antigen remains undetermined. Per-base quality was not reported, and no clone a single base away is much larger than it.

Sequences were obtained from central memory CD4+ T cells from blood. The receptor was derived from a woman aged 18 to 35 with type 1 diabetes. The chain employs TRBV5-1 and TRBJ2-4; TRBD1 could be the D gene, as 6 bases match. The DNA sequence is TGCGCCAGCAGCCAACAGGGTATTGGGGAAAACATTCAGTACTTC. The translation is CASSQQGIGENIQYF. The full variable domain, completed from the reference TRBV5-1 and TRBJ2-4 proteins outside the CDR3, reads KAGVTQTPRYLIKTRGQQVTLSCSPISGHRSVSWYQQTPGQGLQFLFEYFSETQRNKGNFPGRFSGRQFSNSRSEMNVSTLELGDSALYLCASSQQGIGENIQYFGAGTRLSVL.